A single sample gave rise to the 7 T cell receptor beta chains below, sequenced in a study of early T cells in non-severe SARS-CoV-2 infection (dated by TCRdb to the early 2020s). The protocol used for the library was 5' RACE. The sequencer was a NextSeq 500. The public reads were quality trimmed at Q25 with fastp and then assembled into clones with MiXCR by TCRdb, keeping productive beta chains. Rows are unified per CDR3 protein, each entry keeping the most common DNA and genes. The sample table holds more than 50,000 distinct CDR3 sequences, of which roughly an eighth were seen once. Around 1.4% of the sample lies in the top ten. The source was whole blood, collected at baseline. All receptors derive from an adult who was a healthcare worker with PCR-confirmed SARS-CoV-2 infection or an uninfected control (not recorded which).

This clonotype turned up a few times. The chain employs TRBV12-5 and TRBJ1-3, with 7 nucleotides matching TRBD1. Germline V gene sequence: CDR1 LGHNT, CDR2 FRNRAP. CDR3 length equals 17 residues. With 0 bases clipped from V and 4 bases from J, the junction kept 9 bases outside the gene matches. CDR3 sequence: CASGLVPVATGGNTIYF. As DNA, the CDR3 is TGTGCTAGTGGTTTGGTACCCGTCGCGACAGGGGGAAACACCATATATTTT.

This clonotype was observed a handful of times. At one end, the junction sequence differs from germline, possibly due to a read error. The V gene is TRBV20-1, the J gene TRBJ2-1; no firm D call. Germline values: CDR1 DFQATT, CDR2 SNEGSKA (reference sequence). This CDR3 is built from 14 residues. This chain's CDR3 is CSARTFSSYNEQFF. The CDR3 DNA sequence: TGCAGTGCTAGAACCTTCAGCTCCTACAATGAACAGTTCTTC.

This clonotype came up a few times. The J gene is TRBJ2-7, the V gene TRBV10-2; no clear D gene. Looked up from germline, CDR1 is WSHSY and CDR2 is SAAADI. Between the trimmed V and J ends, which lost 5 bases and 5 bases, there was a span of 13 bases. The CDR3 totals 13 residues. The CDR3 nucleotides are TGCGCCAGCAGTCTCGAACCGGCCGACGAGCAGTACTTC. Translating it yields CASSLEPADEQYF.

V usage is TRBV2 and J usage is TRBJ1-1, with D tentatively TRBD1 (5 bases). V was cut by 0 bases and J by 5 bases, with 19 bases left in between. The CDR3 consists of 17 residues. The V gene's germline CDR1 is SNHLY and CDR2 FYNNEI. The chain's CDR3 is CASSEARAWGDRTEAFF. In nucleotides, the CDR3 is TGTGCCAGCAGTGAAGCGAGGGCTTGGGGGGATCGGACTGAAGCTTTCTTT.

This clonotype was seen at least ten times. The chain joins TRBV4-3 to TRBJ2-7, with TRBD1 matching over 12 bases. This CDR3 spans 16 amino acids. The V gene end was trimmed by 1 base and the J gene end by 5 bases; junction bases not matched to a gene: 6. Germline CDR1 LGHNA, CDR2 YSLEER. CDR3 DNA sequence: TGCGCCAGCAGCCAAGCGTCCGGGACAGGGGGCAACGAGCAGTACTTC. Translated, it gives CASSQASGTGGNEQYF.

This clonotype has just a few counts. The germline gene is not matched at one end of the junction; a read error may be the cause. The rearrangement uses TRBV19 and TRBJ1-4, with unresolved D. This CDR3 region has 16 residues. Looked up from germline, CDR1 is LNHDA and CDR2 is SQIVND (reference sequence). Here the CDR3 DNA reads TGTGTCAGTAGCCGTACCGTCAGCGTCTTGAATGAAAAACTGTTTTTT. This gives the protein CVSSRTVSVLNEKLFF.

This clonotype appeared many times. The V gene is TRBV6-5, the J gene TRBJ2-7; the D call may be TRBD1 or TRBD2 (6 bases each). Trimming left V 7 bases short and J 4 bases short, with 17 bases between. Germline loops: CDR1 MNHEY, CDR2 SVGAGI. The CDR3 length is 14 residues. In DNA form, the CDR3 reads TGTGCCAGCATTCACAGGGACTGGGGATACGAGCAGTACTTC. It codes for CASIHRDWGYEQYF.